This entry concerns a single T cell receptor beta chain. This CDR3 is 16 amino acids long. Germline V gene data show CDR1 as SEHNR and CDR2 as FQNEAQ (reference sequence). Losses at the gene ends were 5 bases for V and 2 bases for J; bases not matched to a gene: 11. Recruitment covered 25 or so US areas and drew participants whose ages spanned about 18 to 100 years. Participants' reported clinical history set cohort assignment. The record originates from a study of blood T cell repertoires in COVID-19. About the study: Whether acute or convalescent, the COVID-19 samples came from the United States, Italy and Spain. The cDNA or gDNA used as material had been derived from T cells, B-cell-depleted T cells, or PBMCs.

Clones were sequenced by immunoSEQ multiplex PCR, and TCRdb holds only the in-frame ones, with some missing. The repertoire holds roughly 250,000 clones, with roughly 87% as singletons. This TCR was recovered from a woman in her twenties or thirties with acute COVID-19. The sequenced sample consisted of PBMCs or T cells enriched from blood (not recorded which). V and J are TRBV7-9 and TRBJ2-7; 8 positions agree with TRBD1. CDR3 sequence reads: CASSANRDRSPYEQYF. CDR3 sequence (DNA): TGTGCCAGCAGCGCGAACCGGGACAGGTCCCCCTACGAGCAGTACTTC.